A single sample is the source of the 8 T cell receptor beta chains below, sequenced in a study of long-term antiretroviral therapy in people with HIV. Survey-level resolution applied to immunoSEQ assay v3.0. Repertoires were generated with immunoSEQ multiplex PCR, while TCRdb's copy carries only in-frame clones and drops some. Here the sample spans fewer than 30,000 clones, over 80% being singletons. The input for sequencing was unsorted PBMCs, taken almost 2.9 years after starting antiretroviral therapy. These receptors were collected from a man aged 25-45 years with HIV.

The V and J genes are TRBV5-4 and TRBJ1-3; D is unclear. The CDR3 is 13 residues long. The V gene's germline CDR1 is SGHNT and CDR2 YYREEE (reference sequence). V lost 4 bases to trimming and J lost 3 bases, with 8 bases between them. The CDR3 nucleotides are TGTGCCAGCAGCCTGTTCGGTGGAAACACCATATATTTT. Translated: CASSLFGGNTIYF.

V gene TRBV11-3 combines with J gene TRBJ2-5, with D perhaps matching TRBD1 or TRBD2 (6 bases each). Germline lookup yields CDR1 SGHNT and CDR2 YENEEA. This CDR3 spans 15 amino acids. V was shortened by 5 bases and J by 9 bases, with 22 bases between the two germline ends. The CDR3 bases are TGTGCCAGCAGCCCGAGGACAGAGGAACCGGGGGCCCAGTACTTC. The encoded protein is CASSPRTEEPGAQYF.

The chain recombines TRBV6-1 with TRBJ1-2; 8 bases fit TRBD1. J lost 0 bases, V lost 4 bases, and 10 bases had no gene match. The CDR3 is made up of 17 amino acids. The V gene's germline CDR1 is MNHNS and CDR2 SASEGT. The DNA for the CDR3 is TGTGCCAGCAGTGGAATCGGGACAGGAGCTACTAACTATGGCTACACCTTC. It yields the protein CASSGIGTGATNYGYTF.

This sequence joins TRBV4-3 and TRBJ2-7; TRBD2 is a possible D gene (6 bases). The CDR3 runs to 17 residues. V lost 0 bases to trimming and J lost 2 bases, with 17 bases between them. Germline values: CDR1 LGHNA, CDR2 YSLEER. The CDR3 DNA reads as TGCGCCAGCAGCCAAGATGTTCGTCCGGGGGTAGCCTACGAGCAGTACTTC. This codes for CASSQDVRPGVAYEQYF.

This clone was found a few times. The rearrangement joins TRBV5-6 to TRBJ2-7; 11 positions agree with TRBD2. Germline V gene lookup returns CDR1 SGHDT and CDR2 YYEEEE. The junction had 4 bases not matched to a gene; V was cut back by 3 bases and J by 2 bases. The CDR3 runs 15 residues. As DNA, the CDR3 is TGTGCCAGCAGCTCCCTAGCGGGAGGCCCCTACGAGCAGTACTTC. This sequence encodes CASSSLAGGPYEQYF.

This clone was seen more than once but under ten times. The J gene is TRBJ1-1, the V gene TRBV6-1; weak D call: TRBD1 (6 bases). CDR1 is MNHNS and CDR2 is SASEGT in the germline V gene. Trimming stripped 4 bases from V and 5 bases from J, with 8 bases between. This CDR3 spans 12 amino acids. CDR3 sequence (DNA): TGTGCCAGCAGTGTCGGACAGACTGAAGCTTTCTTT. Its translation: CASSVGQTEAFF.

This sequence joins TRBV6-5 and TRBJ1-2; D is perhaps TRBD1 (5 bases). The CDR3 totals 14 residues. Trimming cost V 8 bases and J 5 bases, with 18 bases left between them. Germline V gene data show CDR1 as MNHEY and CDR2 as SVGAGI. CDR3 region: CASGAVRDWYGYTF. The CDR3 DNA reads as TGTGCCAGCGGCGCTGTCAGGGATTGGTATGGCTACACCTTC.

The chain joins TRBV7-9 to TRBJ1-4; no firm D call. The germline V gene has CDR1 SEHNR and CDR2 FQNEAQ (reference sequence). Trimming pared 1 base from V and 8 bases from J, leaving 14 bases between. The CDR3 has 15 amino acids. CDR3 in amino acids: CASSLVGRVGEKLFF. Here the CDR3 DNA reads TGTGCCAGCAGCTTAGTTGGGAGGGTTGGCGAAAAACTGTTTTTT.